The T cell receptor (beta chain) under discussion was sequenced for a study of cytomegalovirus exposure and HLA in healthy donors (dated by TCRdb to the late 2010s). Concerning the study at large: According to an earlier analysis of several hundred of the donors, 150 million to 200 million T cells yielded roughly 110 million unique TCR beta sequences and roughly 280 Gb of sequence data. An early release covering 550 to 650 HLA-typed donors comprised about 300 gigabases of sequencing data and tens of millions of unique TCR sequences. Of the roughly 420 genotyped donors, approximately 80% were placed in the genetic ancestry cluster associated with self-reported Caucasian donors. The study aimed to test whether signatures of past pathogen exposure could be identified by cataloging public T cell receptors. The study profiled the T cell repertoires of about 640 subjects by immunosequencing and related them to cytomegalovirus serostatus. A separate validation cohort of over a hundred different subjects was used in addition to the roughly 700-subject first cohort. To predict cytomegalovirus infection status, the study brought together high-throughput TCR immunosequencing, statistical association of individual TCRs with disease status, and machine learning. In a later analysis, previously published TCR beta repertoires from hundreds of donors were re-analyzed and high-resolution HLA genotyping was added so that TCR occurrence patterns could be studied. The later analysis used no new phenotypic data to find candidate immune exposures, relying instead on TCR beta sequences and their occurrence across donors. To decide whether each TCR beta V gene segment behaved as functional or pseudogenic, an earlier analysis of 587 of the donors relied on high-throughput TCR beta sequencing. Donor age, sex, ethnicity and CMV serostatus were compiled alongside the repertoire data. In a later genetic analysis, genome-wide SNP genotypes for about 65% of the 666 donors were used, and that subset was treated as a discovery cohort. All discovery cohort repertoires had been generated on a single sequencing platform. Class I and class II HLA loci were covered by the typing at four-digit resolution. Typing coverage varied by locus: about 629-630 donors for A, B, C, DRB1 and DQB1; approximately 500 for DQA1; around 610 for DPA1; 450 to 480 for DPB1. A handful of DR-DQ haplotypes were handled as single units for association and clustering because linkage in the cohort was strong. Across approximately 400 genotyped donors of the cohort, an average of roughly 230,000 unique TCR beta nucleotide sequences per donor were sequenced, and roughly a sixth of those sequences were non-productive.

Looking up the germline V gene yields CDR1 KGHSH and CDR2 LQKENI. Trimming costs V 3 bases and J 0 bases, and their ends lie 9 bases apart. Reading from cysteine to phenylalanine, the CDR3 counts 15 amino acids. Just the 45-base CDR3 DNA is kept, in frame starting at base 1. The cohort was made up of approximately 700 healthy bone marrow donors. At the time of sampling, every cohort member was nominally healthy, though immune exposures that went unrecorded were likely present. The donor was CMV seronegative and belonged to the group of roughly 330 seronegative cohort members. Every donor gave a peripheral blood sample, and the peripheral blood mononuclear cells from that sample were used for TCR beta sequencing. Genomic DNA was extracted from the blood cell samples with the Qiagen DNeasy Blood Extraction Kit. Of note for this clone: What this receptor recognizes is not known.

General conclusions and limits of the study: When HLA alleles, especially DR and DQ, strongly co-occurred, TCR associations were difficult to assign to individual alleles. The authors suggested that the approach could potentially be extended to other disease states and immunological phenotypes. Only TCR beta chains were sequenced in this cohort, and the absence of alpha or paired-chain data limited detectable features. Several of the top co-occurrence clusters appeared to be linked to parvovirus B19, influenza, CMV and Epstein-Barr virus, according to a later analysis. Most TCR sequences were seen in very few donors, while some public TCRs were found in many individuals. Because counts were too low, 15 to 20 rarely observed V segments, including chromosome 9 orphons, were excluded from the earlier analysis of 587 of the donors. An association between a missense DCLRE1C variant and V-gene and J-gene trimming of TCR beta chains was found in a later genetic analysis and replicated in an independent cohort. A group of highly shared sequence variants was considered likely to be a technical artifact of the sequencing pipeline. In a later analysis, the rate of TCR association differed among HLA loci, with DRB1 alleles having the most associated TCRs and HLA-C alleles having the fewest. The classifier was reported to diagnose cytomegalovirus status with high specificity and sensitivity in both the original and validation cohorts. Correlated functional status among segregating V segments might be attributable to linkage disequilibrium, but an unknown experimental factor could not be ruled out. According to a later analysis, most CMV-associated TCR beta chains appeared to be HLA-restricted, and the HLA associations seemed to be driven largely by CMV exposure. Some IMGT-functional V segments, including TRBV6-2 and TRBV6-3, could not be distinguished by the 87-base-pair reads and were therefore excluded. The only immune exposure information available for the cohort was CMV serostatus. HLA typing was unavailable for some donors at each locus, so association tests used only the typed subset. In the study, approximately 160 TCR beta chains were listed as associated with cytomegalovirus. In a later genetic analysis, fewer N-insertions in productive TCRs were reported among donors in an Asian-associated ancestry cluster than the approximately 630-donor mean. In a later analysis, HLA-associated TCR beta chains showed more clonal expansion and lower generation probabilities than non-associated chains that were equally common. A few of the identified cytomegalovirus-associated TCR beta chains were confirmed in vitro to be specific for cytomegalovirus antigens. A further reported finding was that TCR beta sequences accurately predicted the HLA-A and HLA-B alleles for most subjects in the first cohort. Presence/absence analyses assumed roughly uniform sequencing depth across donors, an assumption that may not hold. Broadly in line with IMGT annotations, most TCR beta V segments showed up in productive rearrangements about 87% or about 30% of the time in an earlier analysis of under 700 of the donors. At a false discovery rate of 0.05, a later analysis linked around 17,000 TCR beta sequences to specific HLA alleles.

The library was produced with the immunoSEQ multiplex PCR assay. The multiplex PCR relied on a mix of 60 forward primers for TCR Vbeta segments and 13 reverse primers for TCR Jbeta segments. A multiplex PCR assay on genomic DNA amplified the CDR3 region of rearranged TCR beta genes. Amplified TCR beta libraries were sequenced as 87-base-pair reads on the Illumina HiSeq System. The source study handled its data this way. Across the 600 to 700 repertoires, a later analysis counted tens of millions of unique TCR beta chains, roughly 11 million of which were shared by at least two donors. Raw reads were error-corrected and collapsed into unique sequences by a nearest-neighbor algorithm in which closely related sequences were merged to remove PCR and sequencing errors. V, D and J gene segments were assigned by aligning CDR3 sequences to IMGT reference sequences. Each retained sequence needed at least a six-nucleotide match to both a V gene segment and a J gene segment. Rearrangements were classified as productive when the CDR3 lacked stop codons and remained in frame with V and J, and all other rearrangements were classified as non-productive. Following IMGT convention, CDR3 was defined as the stretch from the second conserved V-encoded cysteine to the conserved J-encoded phenylalanine. The earlier analysis of some 540 of the donors excluded any sequence lacking an unambiguous match to a single V gene segment. In an earlier analysis of almost 600 of the donors, a V segment was called functional when productive rearrangements were above 56.7%, and segregating when the standard deviation between donors exceeded 5%. To diagnose cytomegalovirus status from the catalog of TCR beta chain sequences, a statistical classification framework was built. A later analysis assigned V and J genes by comparing TCR nucleotide sequences with IMGT/GENE-DB human TR gene sequences. A later analysis assigned CDR3 sequences and most-parsimonious VDJ recombination scenarios with the TCRdist pipeline. In a later analysis, each TCR beta chain was defined by its CDR3 amino acid sequence together with its V-gene family, and reads lacking a unique V-gene family were excluded. A later analysis removed roughly 590 highly shared, low-generation-probability nucleotide sequences to deal with suspected cross-contamination and a sequencing artifact. A later analysis calculated a clonal expansion index for each public chain from normalized within-repertoire ranks of inferred template counts. Generation probabilities in a later analysis came from a VDJ recombination model fitted to out-of-frame rearrangements, and those results were checked against IGoR. In a later analysis, TCR-TCR, TCR-HLA and TCR-CMV co-occurrence was scored with hypergeometric tests, and a repertoire-size bias correction was applied to TCR pairs. A later analysis estimated false discovery rates by permuting HLA or CMV assignments 20 times. In a later analysis, co-occurring TCRs were grouped using DBSCAN, with TCRdist sequence similarity added in when clustering inside HLA-allele-positive subsets. Repertoires with fewer than 30,000 or more than 120,000 public chains, plus five repertoires with anomalous nucleotide sharing, were excluded from co-occurrence clustering. TCRdb took this table from immuneACCESS and kept in-frame rearrangements with V and J called. Such tables lack part of the clones; where checked against another copy, unresolved V genes explain under half of the gap, and the rest is unexplained. V and J calls and clone size are copied from that table; D and trimming were computed from the DNA. The data table for this sample lists about 120,000 clones. Of the sample, less than 4.5% is held by the ten largest clones.

The sample consisted of PBMCs. This TCR was recovered from a man aged 25-45 years in good health and CMV-seronegative. The rearrangement joined TRBV18 to TRBJ1-5; no D segment can be confidently identified. The CDR3 protein sequence reads: CASSPGTDSNQPQHF. The DNA sequence is as follows: TGTGCCAGCTCACCTGGCACAGATAGCAATCAGCCCCAGCATTTT.